The 7 T cell receptor beta chains below all came from one sample that was sequenced in a study of identical twins. TCRdb reanalysed the 5' RACE reads using MiXCR and keeps one entry per CDR3 protein. The data contain 500,000 to 650,000 distinct CDR3 sequences, about 7% of them singletons. The sample was also reused in another study, on yellow fever vaccine responses in identical twins.

Sample: PBMCs. These receptor sequences come from a woman in her late teens or twenties in good health.

The chain is built from TRBV20-1 and TRBJ2-3, with D perhaps matching TRBD1 (6 bases). Germline-derived CDR1 and CDR2 are DFQATT and SNEGSKA (reference sequence). The CDR3 has 18 residues. V was cut by 1 base and J by 3 bases, with 23 bases left in between. CDR3 coding DNA: TGCAGTGCTAGAGTCCTCCTTGGGACAAGCCAAGGGACAGATACGCAGTATTTT. Its protein product is CSARVLLGTSQGTDTQYF.

In its sample, this clonotype was seen many times. The chain employs TRBV10-3 and TRBJ2-7; 14 bases are a match to TRBD2. V dropped 6 bases and J dropped 3; count of bases not matched to a gene: 10. CDR1 and CDR2 (germline): ENHRY, SYGVKD. This CDR3 has 17 residues. The CDR3 DNA reads TGTGCCATCAGCCCGGGACTAGCGGGAGATAGCAGCTACGAGCAGTACTTC. This gives the protein CAISPGLAGDSSYEQYF.

This clonotype was seen only a few times. The chain couples TRBV20-1 to TRBJ1-2, with D unresolved. The V and J ends lost 2 bases and 5 bases respectively, with 12 bases between them. The CDR3 length is 13 residues. Germline values: CDR1 DFQATT, CDR2 SNEGSKA (reference sequence). DNA for the CDR3: TGCAGTGCTAGATGGCCGACAAAATATGGCTACACCTTC. This gives the protein CSARWPTKYGYTF.

At least ten counts were recorded for this clonotype. The chain links TRBV6-1 to TRBJ2-7; D not resolved. Trimming took off 6 bases at V and 3 bases at J, with 12 bases between the two ends. Looked up from germline, CDR1 is MNHNS and CDR2 is SASEGT. The CDR3 has 13 residues. CDR3 DNA: TGTGCCAGCAGCCAGAGGAGTTTCTACGAGCAGTACTTC. Translated: CASSQRSFYEQYF.

This clonotype was detected many times. The V gene is TRBV3-1, the J gene TRBJ2-1; no definite D call. Germline V gene lookup returns CDR1 LGHDT and CDR2 YNNKEL (reference sequence). The CDR3 contains 13 residues. V dropped 1 base and J dropped 8 bases, with 9 bases sitting between them. This chain's CDR3 is CASSQVGFHEQFF. Written as DNA, the CDR3 is TGTGCCAGCAGCCAAGTAGGTTTCCATGAGCAGTTCTTC.

J is TRBJ1-5 and V is TRBV12-3 or TRBV12-4, with D hard to call. The length of the CDR3 is 15 residues. V was clipped by 2 bases and J by 5 bases, with 13 bases between them. The CDR3 here is CASSLSTPQDQPQHF. The CDR3 bases are TGTGCCAGCAGTTTAAGCACCCCGCAGGATCAGCCCCAGCATTTT.

This rearrangement joins TRBV12-3 or TRBV12-4 to TRBJ1-1; D remains ambiguous. Deletions cut 8 bases from V and 4 bases from J, with 14 bases between. The CDR3 covers 13 residues. The CDR3 reads CASSSPAGTEAFF. As DNA, the CDR3 is TGTGCCAGCTCTTCCCCTGCGGGCACTGAAGCTTTCTTT.